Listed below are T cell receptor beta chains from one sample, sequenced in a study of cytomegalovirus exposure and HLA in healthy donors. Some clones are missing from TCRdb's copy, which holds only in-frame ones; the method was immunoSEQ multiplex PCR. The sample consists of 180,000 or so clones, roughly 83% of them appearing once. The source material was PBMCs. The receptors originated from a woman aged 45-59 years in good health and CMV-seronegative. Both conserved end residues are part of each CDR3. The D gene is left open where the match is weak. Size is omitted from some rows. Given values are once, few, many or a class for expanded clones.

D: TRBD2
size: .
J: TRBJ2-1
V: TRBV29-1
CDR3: CSVARLAGDEQFF
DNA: TGCAGCGTCGCCCGACTAGCGGGAGATGAGCAGTTCTTC

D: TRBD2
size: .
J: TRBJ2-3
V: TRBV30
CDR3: CAWSGGGGATDTQYF
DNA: TGTGCCTGGAGTGGGGGCGGGGGTGCCACAGATACGCAGTATTTT

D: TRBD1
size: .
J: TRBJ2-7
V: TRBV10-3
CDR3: CAISQGAEQYF
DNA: TGTGCCATCTCCCAGGGGGCAGAGCAGTACTTC

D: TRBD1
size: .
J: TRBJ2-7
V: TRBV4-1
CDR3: CASSQRQGYEQYF
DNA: TGCGCCAGCAGCCAGCGACAGGGCTACGAGCAGTACTTC

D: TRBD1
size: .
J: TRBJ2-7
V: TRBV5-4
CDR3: CASSPGQGRIEQYF
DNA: TGTGCCAGCAGCCCGGGACAGGGGCGGATCGAGCAGTACTTC

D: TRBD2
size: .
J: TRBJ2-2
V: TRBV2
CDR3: CASSGASGITGELFF
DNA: TGTGCCAGCAGTGGCGCTAGCGGGATCACCGGGGAGCTGTTTTTT

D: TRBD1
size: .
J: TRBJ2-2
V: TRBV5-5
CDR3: CASSPLGQGVGGELFF
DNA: TGTGCCAGCAGCCCCCTAGGACAGGGGGTTGGCGGGGAGCTGTTTTTT

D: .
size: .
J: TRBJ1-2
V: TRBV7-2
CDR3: CASSGGGAAYGYTF
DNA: TGTGCCAGCAGCGGAGGTGGCGCCGCCTATGGCTACACCTTC

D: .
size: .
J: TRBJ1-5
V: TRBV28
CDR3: CAITGTTYQPQHF
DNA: TGTGCCATCACCGGGACAACCTATCAGCCCCAGCATTTT

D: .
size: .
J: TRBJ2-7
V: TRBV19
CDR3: CASSILAEATYEQYF
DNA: TGTGCCAGTAGTATATTGGCGGAGGCTACCTACGAGCAGTACTTC

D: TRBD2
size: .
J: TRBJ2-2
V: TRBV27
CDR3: CASSPGLATGELFF
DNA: TGTGCCAGCAGTCCGGGACTAGCGACCGGGGAGCTGTTTTTT

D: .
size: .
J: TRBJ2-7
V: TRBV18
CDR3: CASSPPSGEVIEQYF
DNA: TGTGCCAGCTCACCACCGTCCGGGGAGGTGATCGAGCAGTACTTC

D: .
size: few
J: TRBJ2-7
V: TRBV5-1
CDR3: CASSASGGSSYEQYF
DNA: TGCGCCAGCAGCGCAAGTGGGGGGAGCTCCTACGAGCAGTACTTC

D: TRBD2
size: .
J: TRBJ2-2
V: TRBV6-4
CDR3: CATVGGTSGCFPNTGELFF
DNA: TGTGCCACCGTCGGCGGGACTAGCGGGTGTTTTCCGAACACCGGGGAGCTGTTTTTT

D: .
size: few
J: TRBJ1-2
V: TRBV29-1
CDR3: CSYLVGEVGYTF
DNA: TGCAGCTATCTGGTAGGGGAGGTTGGCTACACCTTC

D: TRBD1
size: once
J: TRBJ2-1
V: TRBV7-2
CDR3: CASSPPGQGYNEQFF
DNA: TGTGCCAGCAGCCCTCCGGGACAGGGTTACAATGAGCAGTTCTTC

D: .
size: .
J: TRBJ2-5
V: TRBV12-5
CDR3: CASGLVLEGSETQYF
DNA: TGTGCTAGTGGTTTGGTCTTGGAGGGATCGGAGACCCAGTACTTC

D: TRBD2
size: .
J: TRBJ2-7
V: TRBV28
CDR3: CASSRGLAGDGFYEQYF
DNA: TGTGCCAGCAGTCGGGGACTAGCGGGAGACGGATTCTACGAGCAGTACTTC

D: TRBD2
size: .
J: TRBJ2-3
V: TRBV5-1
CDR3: CASSWGLAGTDTQYF
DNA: TGCGCCAGCAGCTGGGGACTAGCAGGCACAGATACGCAGTATTTT

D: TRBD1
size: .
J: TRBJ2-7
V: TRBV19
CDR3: CASGTGTGLGEQYF
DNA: TGTGCCAGTGGAACCGGGACAGGGTTGGGCGAGCAGTACTTC

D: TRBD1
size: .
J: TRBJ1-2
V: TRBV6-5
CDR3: CASSYSGQNNYGYTF
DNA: TGTGCCAGCAGTTACTCGGGACAGAATAACTATGGCTACACCTTC

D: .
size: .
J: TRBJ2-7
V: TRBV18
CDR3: CASSRRESYEQYF
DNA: TGTGCCAGCTCCCGCCGGGAGTCCTACGAGCAGTACTTC

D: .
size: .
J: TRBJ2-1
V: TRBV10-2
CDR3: CASSEGGSYNEQFF
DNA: TGCGCCAGCAGTGAGGGAGGGTCCTACAATGAGCAGTTCTTC

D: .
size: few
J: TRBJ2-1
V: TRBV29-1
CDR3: CSVELAAHYNEQFF
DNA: TGCAGCGTTGAACTCGCGGCTCATTACAATGAGCAGTTCTTC

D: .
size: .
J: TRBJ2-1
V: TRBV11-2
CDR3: CASSLSALELVYNEQFF
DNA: TGTGCCAGCAGCCTCTCGGCCCTAGAGTTGGTGTACAATGAGCAGTTCTTC

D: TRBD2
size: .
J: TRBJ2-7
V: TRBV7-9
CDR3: CASSLPSGRASSYEQYF
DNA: TGTGCCAGCAGCTTACCTAGCGGGAGGGCCAGCTCCTACGAGCAGTACTTC

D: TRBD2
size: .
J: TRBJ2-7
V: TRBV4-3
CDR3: CASSQGGGGQAYEQYF
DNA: TGCGCCAGCAGCCAAGGGGGCGGGGGTCAGGCCTACGAGCAGTACTTC

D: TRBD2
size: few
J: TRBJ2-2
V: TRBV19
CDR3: CASIDWRGAGVVNTGELFF
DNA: TGTGCCAGTATCGATTGGCGGGGAGCGGGGGTGGTGAACACCGGGGAGCTGTTTTTT

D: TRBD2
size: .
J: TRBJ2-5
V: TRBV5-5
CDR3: CASSMRGEETQYF
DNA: TGTGCCAGCAGCATGCGGGGGGAAGAGACCCAGTACTTC

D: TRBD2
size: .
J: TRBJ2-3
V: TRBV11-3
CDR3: CASSESGGTTDTQYF
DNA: TGTGCCAGCAGCGAATCGGGGGGGACGACAGATACGCAGTATTTT

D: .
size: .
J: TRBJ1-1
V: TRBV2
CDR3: CASSEYLNTEAFF
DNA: TGTGCCAGCAGTGAGTACTTGAACACTGAAGCTTTCTTT

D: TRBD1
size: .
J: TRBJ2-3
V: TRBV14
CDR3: CASSQGGTGAADTQYF
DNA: TGTGCCAGCAGCCAAGGAGGGACAGGGGCCGCAGATACGCAGTATTTT

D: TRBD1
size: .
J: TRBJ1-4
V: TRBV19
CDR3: CASRTGETTNEKLFF
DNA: TGTGCCAGTCGCACAGGGGAAACAACTAATGAAAAACTGTTTTTT

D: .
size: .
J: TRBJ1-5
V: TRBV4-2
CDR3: CASSQEVSAQPQHF
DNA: TGTGCCAGCAGCCAAGAGGTTAGTGCTCAGCCCCAGCATTTT

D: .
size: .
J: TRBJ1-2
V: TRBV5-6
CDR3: CASSLGEKYGYTF
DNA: TGTGCCAGCAGCTTGGGGGAGAAGTATGGCTACACCTTC